Below are 4 T cell receptor beta chains sequenced from a single sample in a study of sequential checkpoint blockade in melanoma (dated by TCRdb to between 2019 and 2020). According to the study, the label for this sample's treatment or condition signals: randomized to nivolumab then ipilimumab (arm A) or the reverse (arm B). The receptor library was made with the immunoSEQ multiplex PCR assay. TCRdb limited this immuneACCESS table to in-frame rearrangements with V and J called. A share of clones is missing; checked studies link under half to unresolved V genes, and the rest is unexplained. The sample profile shows about 12,000 clones; about 28% of them were found once. About 21% of the sample goes to the ten largest clones. This specimen was tumor tissue (inferred from file names), taken from a patient given nivolumab and ipilimumab in sequence. The receptors shown here come from a human donor with melanoma.

This clone was observed a few times. This chain uses TRBV15 with TRBJ1-5, with TRBD1 identical over 7 bases. Per the germline V gene, CDR1 is LNHNV and CDR2 is YYDKDF (reference sequence). CDR3 length equals 19 residues. V shed 0 bases, J shed 0 bases, and the junction held 11 bases outside the gene matches. Here the CDR3 reads CATSREGTVGWYSNQPQHF. The CDR3 DNA sequence: TGTGCCACCAGCAGAGAAGGGACAGTGGGGTGGTATAGCAATCAGCCCCAGCATTTT. Supplemented by reference TRBV15 and TRBJ1-5, the full variable domain reads DAMVIQNPRYQVTQFGKPVTLSCSQTLNHNVMYWYQQKSSQAPKLLFHYYDKDFNNEADTPDNFQSRRPNTSFCFLDIRSPGLGDTAMYLCATSREGTVGWYSNQPQHFGDGTRLSIL.

Regarding this clone: Germline is not matched at one junction end, which may reflect a read error. The CDR3 loop is CASSDSGLAGGDEQFF. The CDR3 region has the DNA TGTGCCAGCAGTGACTCGGGACTAGCGGGGGGGGATGAGCAGTTCTTC. This rearrangement joins TRBV6-8 to TRBJ2-1; 16 nucleotides line up with TRBD2. CDR3 size: 16 residues. The germline CDR1 and CDR2 sequences are MNHGY and SAAAGT.

This clone was seen only a few times. The chain couples TRBV11-3 to TRBJ2-7, with D perhaps matching TRBD2 (6 bases). The CDR3 consists of 15 residues. Trimming stripped 7 bases from V and 2 bases from J, with 18 bases between. Germline V CDR1 and CDR2: SGHNT, YENEEA. The CDR3 loop reads CASTPWRGTPYEQYF. The CDR3 coding sequence is TGTGCCAGCACCCCCTGGCGGGGAACCCCCTACGAGCAGTACTTC. Filled out from reference TRBV11-3 and TRBJ2-7, the complete variable domain reads EAGVVQSPRYKIIEKKQPVAFWCNPISGHNTLYWYLQNLGQGPELLIRYENEEAVDDSQLPKDRFSAERLKGVDSTLKIQPAELGDSAVYLCASTPWRGTPYEQYFGPGTRLTVT.

The chain uses TRBV12-5 and TRBJ1-6; 10 bases match TRBD1. Per germline, CDR1 LGHNT and CDR2 FRNRAP. The CDR3 totals 17 residues. CDR3 nucleotide sequence: TGTGCCAGCACCCTGACAGGGGGCGGGACATATAATTCACCCCTCCACTTT. Amino acids: CASTLTGGGTYNSPLHF.